This T cell receptor beta chain was sequenced during a study of T cell clonality in common variable immunodeficiency. Study-level points and caveats: Compared with controls, CVID subjects had fewer shared TCRbeta clones.

Libraries were prepared by immunoSEQ multiplex PCR; TCRdb keeps only in-frame clonotypes and omits some of them. The table lists 30,000 to 40,000 clones, with no singletons. A note on this clone: The antigen remains undetermined. Read data end 3 residues before the CDR3 end; the end is taken from the germline J gene.

From germline, CDR1 is GTSNPN and CDR2 SVGIG (reference sequence). Trimming cost V 1 base and J 5 bases, with 11 bases left between them. The CDR3 length is 13 residues. This receptor was obtained from a person between 18 and 70 years old in good health. J is TRBJ1-2 and V is TRBV30; a weak D match, TRBD1 (5 bases). The sample comprised peripheral blood mononuclear cells. CDR3: CAWSGGWSYGYTF. CDR3 DNA, as far as it was read: TGTGCCTGGAGTGGGGGCTGGAGTTATGGC.